These 4 T cell receptor beta chains came from one sample sequenced in a study of PD-1 blockade in classical Hodgkin lymphoma. Sequencing was performed with immunoSEQ multiplex PCR; in TCRdb, only in-frame clones are kept and a portion is missing. The sample yields about 47,000 clones, 80% seen once. The time point denotes: cycle 4 day 1 (C4D1), after less than 7 weeks of nivolumab. All the patients suffered relapse after autologous stem cell transplantation, and brentuximab vedotin exposure differed. This sample comprised peripheral blood mononuclear cells (PBMCs), obtained before the fourth cycle of nivolumab. The receptor set was obtained from a human donor with classical Hodgkin lymphoma.

The genes are TRBV11-1 and TRBJ1-3, with 9 bases that match TRBD1. Germline CDR1 and CDR2: SGHAT and FQDESV (reference sequence). The CDR3 is 17 amino acids. Trimming cost V 2 bases and J 9 bases; bases outside gene matches: 14. In DNA, the CDR3 is TGTGCCAGCAGCTTACCCACCGGGACAGGGTCCTCCGTCACCATATATTTT. Protein: CASSLPTGTGSSVTIYF.

The chain recombines TRBV5-4 with TRBJ2-5, with D perhaps TRBD2 (7 bases). V was shortened by 1 base and J by 5 bases, with 15 bases between the two germline ends. Looked up from germline, CDR1 is SGHNT and CDR2 is YYREEE (reference sequence). The CDR3 sequence is 15 residues long. This chain's CDR3 is CASSLRRGAGETQYF. CDR3 coding DNA: TGTGCCAGCAGCTTGCGTCGGGGGGCCGGGGAGACCCAGTACTTC.

The chain employs TRBV27 and TRBJ2-1, with D unresolved. V lost 3 bases and J 12 bases, leaving 12 bases between the germline ends. The CDR3 loop spans 12 amino acids. CDR1 is MNHEY, CDR2 SMNVEV, per germline (reference sequence). For the CDR3, the DNA is TGTGCCAGCAGTTTCGACCCTGCGGTGCAGTTCTTC. Amino acid sequence: CASSFDPAVQFF.

In this sample, this clone is medium-sized. The chain combines TRBV9 with TRBJ1-1; tentative D call: TRBD1 (5 bases). The CDR3 is made up of 14 amino acids. Germline CDR1 and CDR2: SGDLS and YYNGEE. Between the trimmed V and J ends, which lost 2 bases and 11 bases, there was a span of 19 bases. CDR3 coding DNA: TGTGCCAGCAGCGTTACGGGGGAGGGTATCGTGGCTTTCTTT. It encodes CASSVTGEGIVAFF.